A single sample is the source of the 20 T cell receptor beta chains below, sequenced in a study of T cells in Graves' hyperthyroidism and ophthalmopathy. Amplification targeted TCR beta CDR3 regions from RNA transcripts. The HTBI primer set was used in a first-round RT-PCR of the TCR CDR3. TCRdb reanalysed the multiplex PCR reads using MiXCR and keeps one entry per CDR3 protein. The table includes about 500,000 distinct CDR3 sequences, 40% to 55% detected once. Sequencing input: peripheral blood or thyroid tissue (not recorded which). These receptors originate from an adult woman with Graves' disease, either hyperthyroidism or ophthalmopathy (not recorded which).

CDR3 coding DNA: TGTGCCAGCAGTTTACTGGGGGCAAGGGGCTACACCTTC. As protein: CASSLLGARGYTF. This chain uses TRBV28 with TRBJ1-2, with a tentative D call TRBD1 (6 bases). Trimming stripped 2 bases from V and 8 bases from J, with 12 bases between. CDR1 is MDHEN, CDR2 SYDVKM, per germline. This CDR3 has 13 residues.

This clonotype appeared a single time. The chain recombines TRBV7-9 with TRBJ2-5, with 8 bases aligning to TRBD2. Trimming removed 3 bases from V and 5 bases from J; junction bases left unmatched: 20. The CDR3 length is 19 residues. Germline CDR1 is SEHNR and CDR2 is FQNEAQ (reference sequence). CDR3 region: CASSFSPAGGPNTGETQYF. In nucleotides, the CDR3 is TGTGCCAGCAGCTTCAGTCCGGCGGGAGGACCGAACACCGGGGAGACCCAGTACTTC.

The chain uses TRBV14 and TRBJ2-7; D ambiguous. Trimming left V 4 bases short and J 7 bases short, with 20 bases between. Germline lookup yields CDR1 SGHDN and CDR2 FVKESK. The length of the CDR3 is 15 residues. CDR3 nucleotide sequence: TGTGCCAGCAGCCCTCCAGACGGCATTGTCGGGGAGCAGTACTTC. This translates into CASSPPDGIVGEQYF.

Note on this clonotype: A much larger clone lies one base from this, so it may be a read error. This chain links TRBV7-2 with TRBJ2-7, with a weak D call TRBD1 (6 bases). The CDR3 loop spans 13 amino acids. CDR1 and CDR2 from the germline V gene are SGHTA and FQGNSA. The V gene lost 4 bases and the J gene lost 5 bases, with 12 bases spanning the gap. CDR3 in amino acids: CASSSGARDEQYF. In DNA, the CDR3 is TGTGCCAGCAGCTCAGGGGCTAGGGACGAGCAGTACTTC.

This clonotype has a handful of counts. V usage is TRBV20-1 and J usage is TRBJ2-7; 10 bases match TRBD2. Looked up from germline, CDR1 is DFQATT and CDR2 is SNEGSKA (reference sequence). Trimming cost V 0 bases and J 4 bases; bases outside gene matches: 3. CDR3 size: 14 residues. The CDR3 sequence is CSARDGTSEYEQYF. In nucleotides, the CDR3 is TGCAGTGCTAGAGATGGGACTAGCGAATACGAGCAGTACTTC.

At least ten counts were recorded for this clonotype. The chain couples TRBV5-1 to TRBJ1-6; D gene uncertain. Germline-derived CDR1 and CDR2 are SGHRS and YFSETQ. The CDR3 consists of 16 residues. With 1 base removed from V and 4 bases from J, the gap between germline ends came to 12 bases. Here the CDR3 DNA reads TGCGCCAGCAGCTTGCTCTTTGGGGATTATAATTCACCCCTCCACTTT. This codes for CASSLLFGDYNSPLHF. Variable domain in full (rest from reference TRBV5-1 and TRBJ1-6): KAGVTQTPRYLIKTRGQQVTLSCSPISGHRSVSWYQQTPGQGLQFLFEYFSETQRNKGNFPGRFSGRQFSNSRSEMNVSTLELGDSALYLCASSLLFGDYNSPLHFGNGTRLTVT.

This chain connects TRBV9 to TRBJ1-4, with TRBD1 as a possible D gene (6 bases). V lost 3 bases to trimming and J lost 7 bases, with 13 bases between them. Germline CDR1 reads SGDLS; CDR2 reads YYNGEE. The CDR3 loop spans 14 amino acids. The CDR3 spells CASSDEHRAEKLFF. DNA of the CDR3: TGTGCCAGCAGCGATGAGCACAGGGCTGAAAAACTGTTTTTT. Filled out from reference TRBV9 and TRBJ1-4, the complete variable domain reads DSGVTQTPKHLITATGQRVTLRCSPRSGDLSVYWYQQSLDQGLQFLIQYYNGEERAKGNILERFSAQQFPDLHSELNLSSLELGDSALYFCASSDEHRAEKLFFGSGTQLSVL.

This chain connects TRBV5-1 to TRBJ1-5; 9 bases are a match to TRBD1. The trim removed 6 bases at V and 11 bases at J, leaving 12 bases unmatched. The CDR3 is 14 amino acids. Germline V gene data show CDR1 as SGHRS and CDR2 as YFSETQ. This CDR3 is CASTSGQGLETQHF. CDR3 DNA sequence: TGCGCCAGCACCTCAGGACAGGGGTTGGAGACCCAGCATTTT.

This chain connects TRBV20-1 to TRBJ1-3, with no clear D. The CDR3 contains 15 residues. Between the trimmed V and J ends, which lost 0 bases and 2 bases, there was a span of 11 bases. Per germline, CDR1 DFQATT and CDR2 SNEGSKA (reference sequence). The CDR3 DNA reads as TGCAGTGCTAGAGAATTCGAGGGTGCTGGAAACACCATATATTTT. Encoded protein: CSAREFEGAGNTIYF.

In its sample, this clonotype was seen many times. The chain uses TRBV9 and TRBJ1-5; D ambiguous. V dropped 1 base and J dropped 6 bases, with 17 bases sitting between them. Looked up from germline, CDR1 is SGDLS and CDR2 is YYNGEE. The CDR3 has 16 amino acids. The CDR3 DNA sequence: TGTGCCAGCAGCGTACCCAGGATCGGGAGTGGTCAGCCCCAGCATTTT. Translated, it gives CASSVPRIGSGQPQHF.

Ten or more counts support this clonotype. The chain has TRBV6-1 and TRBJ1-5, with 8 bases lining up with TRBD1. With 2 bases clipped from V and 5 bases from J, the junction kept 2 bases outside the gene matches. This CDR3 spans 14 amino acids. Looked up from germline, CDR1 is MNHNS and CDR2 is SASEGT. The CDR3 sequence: CASSEQTGDQPQHF. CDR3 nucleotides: TGTGCCAGCAGTGAACAGACAGGGGATCAGCCCCAGCATTTT.

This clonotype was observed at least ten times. This CDR3 reads CASSEGDIGETQYF. CDR3 in DNA: TGCGCCAGCAGTGAAGGTGATATAGGAGAGACCCAGTACTTC. J is TRBJ2-5 and V is TRBV10-1; D not certain. Germline CDR1 WNHNN, CDR2 SYGVQD (reference sequence). V lost 3 bases to trimming and J lost 4 bases, with 12 bases between them. The CDR3 loop spans 14 amino acids.

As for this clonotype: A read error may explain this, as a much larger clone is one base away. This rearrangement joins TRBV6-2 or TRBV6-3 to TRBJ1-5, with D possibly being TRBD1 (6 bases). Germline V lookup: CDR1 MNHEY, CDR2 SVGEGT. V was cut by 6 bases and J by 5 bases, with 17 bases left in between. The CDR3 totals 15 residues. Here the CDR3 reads CASSPEDRGYQPQHF. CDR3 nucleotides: TGTGCCAGCAGCCCGGAGGACAGAGGGTATCAGCCCCAGCATTTT.

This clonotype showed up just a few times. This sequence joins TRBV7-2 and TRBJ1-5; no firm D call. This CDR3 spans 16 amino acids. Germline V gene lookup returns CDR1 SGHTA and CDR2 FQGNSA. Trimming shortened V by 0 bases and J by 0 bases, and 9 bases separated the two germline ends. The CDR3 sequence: CASSLAVTVSNQPQHF. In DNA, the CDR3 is TGTGCCAGCAGCTTAGCCGTGACGGTTAGCAATCAGCCCCAGCATTTT.

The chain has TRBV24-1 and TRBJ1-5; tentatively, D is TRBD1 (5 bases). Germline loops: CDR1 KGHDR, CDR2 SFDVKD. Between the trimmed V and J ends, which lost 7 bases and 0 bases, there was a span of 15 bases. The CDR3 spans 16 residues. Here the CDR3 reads CATRPQVNYSNQPQHF. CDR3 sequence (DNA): TGTGCCACCAGGCCACAGGTTAATTATAGCAATCAGCCCCAGCATTTT.

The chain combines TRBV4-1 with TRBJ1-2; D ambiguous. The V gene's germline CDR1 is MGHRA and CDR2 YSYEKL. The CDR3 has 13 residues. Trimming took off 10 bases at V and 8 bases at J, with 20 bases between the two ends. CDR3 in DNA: TGCGCCACCTCGCCCACCTTTTGGGAGGGCTACACCTTC. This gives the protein CATSPTFWEGYTF.

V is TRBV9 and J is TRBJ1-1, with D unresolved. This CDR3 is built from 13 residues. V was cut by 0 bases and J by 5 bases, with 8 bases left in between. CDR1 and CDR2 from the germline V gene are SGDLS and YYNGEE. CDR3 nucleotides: TGTGCCAGCAGCGTAGATGGAATTACTGAAGCTTTCTTT. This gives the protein CASSVDGITEAFF.

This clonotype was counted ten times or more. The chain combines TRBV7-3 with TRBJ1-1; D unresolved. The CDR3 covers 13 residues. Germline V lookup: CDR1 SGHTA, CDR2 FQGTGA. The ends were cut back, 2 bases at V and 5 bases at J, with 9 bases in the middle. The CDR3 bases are TGTGCCAGCAGCTTATTCCCGAGAACTGAAGCTTTCTTT. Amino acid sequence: CASSLFPRTEAFF.

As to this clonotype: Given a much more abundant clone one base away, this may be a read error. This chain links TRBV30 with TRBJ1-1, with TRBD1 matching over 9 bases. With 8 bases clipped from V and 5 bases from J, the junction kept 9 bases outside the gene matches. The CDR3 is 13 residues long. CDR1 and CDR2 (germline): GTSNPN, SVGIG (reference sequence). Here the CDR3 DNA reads TGTGCCCGGTCCGGGACAGGGCGGACTGAAGCTTTCTTT. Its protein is CARSGTGRTEAFF.

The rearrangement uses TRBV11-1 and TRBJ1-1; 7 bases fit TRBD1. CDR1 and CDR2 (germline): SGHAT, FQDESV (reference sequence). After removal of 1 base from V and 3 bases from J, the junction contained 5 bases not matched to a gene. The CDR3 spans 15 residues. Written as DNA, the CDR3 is TGTGCCAGCAGCTTAGAGAGGGGGCGCGACACTGAAGCTTTCTTT. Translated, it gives CASSLERGRDTEAFF.